The T cell receptor (beta chain) described here comes from a study of beta chain features in type 1 diabetes. Findings and caveats of the study: Significant though moderate, a shortening of TCRB CDR3s appeared in all four CD4+ subsets of Type 1 diabetes patients.

CDR1 is KGHSH, CDR2 LQKENI, per germline. The V end lost 0 bases, the J end lost 9 bases, and 18 bases lay between the germline ends. This CDR3 is 15 amino acids long. Expressed TCRB transcripts got sequenced, as all isolated RNA was reverse transcribed. Sequencing was performed with immunoSEQ multiplex PCR; in TCRdb, only in-frame clones are kept and a portion is missing. The data contain about 160,000 clones, 8.1% of them singletons. This clone was counted only a few times. Its antigen is as yet unknown. The source is a man between 18 and 29 years old in good health. Sequencing used central memory CD4+ T cells from blood. This chain links TRBV18 with TRBJ2-7; perhaps TRBD2 as D (5 bases). The CDR3 protein is CASSPPLGMTVRQYF. The CDR3, as DNA: TGTGCCAGCTCACCACCTCTCGGGATGACTGTTCGGCAGTACTTC.